The entry below describes one T cell receptor (beta chain). Antigen: not known. The record originates from a study of blood T cells in healthy people across ages. Study results and caveats: Unsorted PBMC material precluded a definitive naive versus antigen-experienced comparison. When set beside aged donors, long-lived donors presented more naive CD4+ cells and higher diversity.

Through a sample-barcoded 5' primer and a J-beta primer mix, a second PCR was run for about 6 to 12 cycles. Tags on each cDNA molecule came from a template-switch adaptor with 12 random nucleotides. TCRdb recomputed calls from the 5' RACE reads with MiXCR, one row per CDR3 protein. The data show more than 1,400,000 distinct CDR3 sequences, about 40% seen once. The CDR3 runs 17 residues. The germline CDR1 and CDR2 sequences are SGHTA and FQGNSA. V lost 1 base to trimming and J lost 3 bases; unmatched junction nucleotides: 3. Every sample had a minimum of 6 million PBMCs isolated. V and J are TRBV7-2 and TRBJ2-7; 16 nucleotides match TRBD2. The sequenced material came from blood. The TCR sequence derives from a woman aged 18-29 years in good health. The CDR3 nucleotides are TGTGCCAGCAGCTTAGTGGGACTAGCGGGAGGGCACTACGAGCAGTACTTC. Protein: CASSLVGLAGGHYEQYF.